The 6 T cell receptor beta chains reported below all come from one sample, sequenced in a study of T cells after somatic rescue of genetic block. The data were produced by immunoSEQ multiplex PCR, yet TCRdb's version contains in-frame clones alone and is incomplete. The sample lists over 95,000 clones; around nine tenths were seen once. Sequenced input: peripheral blood mononuclear cells (PBMCs). These receptors were obtained from a woman aged 18-29 years.

The chain combines TRBV30 with TRBJ1-5; D uncertain. Germline CDR1 is GTSNPN and CDR2 is SVGIG (reference sequence). Trimming took off 0 bases at V and 1 base at J, with 4 bases between the two ends. The CDR3 is 13 amino acids. CDR3 nucleotide sequence: TGTGCCTGGAGTGTAACCAGCAATCAGCCCCAGCATTTT. Amino acids: CAWSVTSNQPQHF.

This chain connects TRBV7-2 to TRBJ2-1, with 7 bases identical to TRBD2. CDR1 is SGHTA, CDR2 FQGNSA, per germline. CDR3 length equals 16 residues. The J segment lost 0 bases and the V segment lost 3 bases, leaving 5 bases of the junction unmatched. This CDR3 reads CASSLTSSSSYNEQFF. DNA for the CDR3: TGTGCCAGCAGCTTGACTAGCTCGAGCTCCTACAATGAGCAGTTCTTC.

The chain employs TRBV4-2 and TRBJ2-7, with D possibly being TRBD2 (6 bases). The CDR3 has 13 amino acids. Trimming took off 0 bases at V and 8 bases at J, with 11 bases between the two ends. Germline V gene data show CDR1 as LGHNA and CDR2 as YNFKEQ. The chain's CDR3 is CASSQDKEGKQYF. In DNA form, the CDR3 reads TGTGCCAGCAGCCAAGATAAGGAGGGGAAGCAGTACTTC.

V usage is TRBV7-9 and J usage is TRBJ2-7; TRBD1 matches 8 bases. Per the germline V gene, CDR1 is SEHNR and CDR2 is FQNEAQ (reference sequence). The ends lost 1 base at V and 4 bases at J; junction bases unmatched: 9. The CDR3 is made up of 16 amino acids. DNA for the CDR3: TGTGCCAGCAGCTTAGATTGGGGGACAGGCGTATACGAGCAGTACTTC. It translates to CASSLDWGTGVYEQYF.

Remarks on this clone: Other DNA variants within this sample encode the same CDR3. The chain uses TRBV7-3 and TRBJ1-2; 9 nucleotides match TRBD1. Trimming removed 5 bases from V and 6 bases from J; junction bases left unmatched: 4. Per germline, CDR1 SGHTA and CDR2 FQGTGA. This CDR3 comprises 13 residues. CDR3 protein: CASSPGTGNGYTF. The CDR3 bases are TGTGCCAGCAGCCCCGGGACAGGGAATGGCTACACCTTC.

The chain's CDR3 is CASSEGVPGQPQHF. In DNA form, the CDR3 reads TGTGCCAGCAGCGAGGGGGTTCCTGGTCAGCCCCAGCATTTT. The V call is TRBV4-2, the J call TRBJ1-5; TRBD1 might be the D (6 bases). Deletions cut 5 bases from V and 6 bases from J, with 14 bases between. This CDR3 comprises 14 residues. CDR1 and CDR2 (germline): LGHNA, YNFKEQ.